This T cell receptor (beta chain) is drawn from a study of T cell changes during pregnancy in multiple sclerosis (dated by TCRdb to about 2019). In the study overall: The study examined how the T cell repertoire changed over the course of pregnancy in women with multiple sclerosis.

A word on this clone: Its antigen target is currently unknown. No much larger clone exists at a distance of one base, and base qualities are not known.

Reading the germline V gene (reference sequence) gives CDR1 SGHNT and CDR2 YYREEE. The CDR3 runs 14 amino acids, cysteine and phenylalanine included. The sequence is cut down to CDR3 DNA, 42 bases in frame from base 1. Trimming at the junction amounts to 0 bases on V and 2 bases on J, and the germline ends lie 8 bases apart. To prepare the library, the immunoSEQ multiplex PCR assay was applied. The clones in this table, taken by TCRdb from immuneACCESS, are in-frame only. Not every clone is retained; where verified, under half of the shortfall comes from an unresolved V gene, and the cause of the rest is unknown. The sample contains 93,000 or so clones, around 91% of them found a single time. 0.9% to 0.95% of the sample comes from the top ten.

This clonotype originated in a female donor with multiple sclerosis, enrolled in a pregnancy study. The sequence joins TRBV5-4 to TRBJ1-2; the D gene is possibly TRBD1, with 6 bases matching. Sequenced material: peripheral blood, taken after pregnancy. The DNA sequence is given as TGTGCCAGCAGCTTGGTAGGACAGAACTATGGCTACACCTTC. Its protein product is CASSLVGQNYGYTF.